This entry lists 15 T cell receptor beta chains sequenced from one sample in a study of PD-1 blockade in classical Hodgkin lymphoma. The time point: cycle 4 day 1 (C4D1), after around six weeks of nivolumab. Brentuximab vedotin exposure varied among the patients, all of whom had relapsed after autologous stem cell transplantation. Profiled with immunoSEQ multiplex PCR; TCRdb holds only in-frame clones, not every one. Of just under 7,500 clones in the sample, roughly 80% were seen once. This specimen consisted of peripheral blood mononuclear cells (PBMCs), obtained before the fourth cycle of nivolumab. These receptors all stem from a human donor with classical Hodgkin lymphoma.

In DNA, the CDR3 is TGTGCCAGCAGCTTGATCGATGAGAGCTCCTACGAGCAGTACTTC. Its protein is CASSLIDESSYEQYF. The V call is TRBV7-6, the J call TRBJ2-7, with D hard to call. CDR3 length equals 15 residues. V lost 3 bases to trimming and J lost 0 bases, with 12 bases between them. Germline V gives CDR1 SGHVS, CDR2 FNYEAQ.

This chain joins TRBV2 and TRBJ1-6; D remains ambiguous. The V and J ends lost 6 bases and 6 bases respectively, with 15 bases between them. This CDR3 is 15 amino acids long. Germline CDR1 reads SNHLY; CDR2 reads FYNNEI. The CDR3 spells CASRRLHLGNSPLHF. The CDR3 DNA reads TGTGCCAGCAGGAGGTTGCATTTGGGTAATTCACCCCTCCACTTT.

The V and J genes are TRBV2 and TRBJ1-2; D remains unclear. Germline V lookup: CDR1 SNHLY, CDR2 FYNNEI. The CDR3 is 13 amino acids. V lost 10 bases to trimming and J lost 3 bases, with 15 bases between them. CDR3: CAIGSGGYYGYTF. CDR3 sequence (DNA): TGTGCCATTGGAAGTGGAGGGTACTATGGCTACACCTTC.

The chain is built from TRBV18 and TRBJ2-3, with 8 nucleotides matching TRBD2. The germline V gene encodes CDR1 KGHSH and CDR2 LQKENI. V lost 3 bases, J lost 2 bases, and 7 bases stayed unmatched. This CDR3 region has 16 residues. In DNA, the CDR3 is TGTGCCAGCTCACCCTTAATAGCGGGGTTCACAGATACGCAGTATTTT. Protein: CASSPLIAGFTDTQYF.

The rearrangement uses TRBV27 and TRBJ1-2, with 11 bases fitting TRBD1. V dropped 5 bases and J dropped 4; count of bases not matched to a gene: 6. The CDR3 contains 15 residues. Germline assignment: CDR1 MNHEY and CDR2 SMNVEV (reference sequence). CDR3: CASSLTGTGGYGYTF. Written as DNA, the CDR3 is TGTGCCAGCAGTCTTACCGGGACAGGGGGCTATGGCTACACCTTC.

The CDR3 DNA reads TGCAGCGTTGGGAGGACAGGATTGGCCCAGTACTTC. This codes for CSVGRTGLAQYF. The chain employs TRBV29-1 and TRBJ2-5; 7 nucleotides align to TRBD1. The CDR3 loop spans 12 amino acids. V lost 4 bases to trimming and J lost 9 bases; unmatched junction nucleotides: 8. CDR1 is SQVTM, CDR2 ANQGSEA, per germline.

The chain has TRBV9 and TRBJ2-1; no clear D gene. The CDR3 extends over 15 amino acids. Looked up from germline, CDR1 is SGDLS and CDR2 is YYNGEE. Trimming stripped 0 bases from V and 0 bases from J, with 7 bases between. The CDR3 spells CASSVVESSYNEQFF. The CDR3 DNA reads TGTGCCAGCAGCGTAGTAGAAAGCTCCTACAATGAGCAGTTCTTC.

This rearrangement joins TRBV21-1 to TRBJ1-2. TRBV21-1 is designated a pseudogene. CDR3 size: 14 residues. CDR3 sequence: CASSKVGTDYGYTF. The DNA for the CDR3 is TGTGCCAGCAGCAAAGTTGGGACCGACTATGGCTACACCTTC.

CDR3: CASSPTGQGTHEQYF. In DNA, the CDR3 is TGTGCCAGCAGCCCTACGGGACAGGGGACCCACGAGCAGTACTTC. V gene TRBV28 combines with J gene TRBJ2-7; 10 bases line up with TRBD1. V lost 6 bases and J lost 5; bases outside the gene matches: 10. The CDR3 loop spans 15 amino acids. Per germline, CDR1 MDHEN and CDR2 SYDVKM.

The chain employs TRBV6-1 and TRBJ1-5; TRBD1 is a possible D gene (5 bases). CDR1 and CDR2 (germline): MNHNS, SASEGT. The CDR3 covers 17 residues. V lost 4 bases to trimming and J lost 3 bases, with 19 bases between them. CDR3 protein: CASSGATGTSYNQPQHF. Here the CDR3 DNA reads TGTGCCAGCAGTGGAGCAACCGGGACGTCTTACAATCAGCCCCAGCATTTT.

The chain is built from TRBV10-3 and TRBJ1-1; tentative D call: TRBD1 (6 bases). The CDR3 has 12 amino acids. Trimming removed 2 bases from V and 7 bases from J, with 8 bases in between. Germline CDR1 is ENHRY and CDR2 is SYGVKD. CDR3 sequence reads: CAISEGDIEAFF. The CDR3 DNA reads TGTGCCATCAGTGAGGGGGACATTGAAGCTTTCTTT.

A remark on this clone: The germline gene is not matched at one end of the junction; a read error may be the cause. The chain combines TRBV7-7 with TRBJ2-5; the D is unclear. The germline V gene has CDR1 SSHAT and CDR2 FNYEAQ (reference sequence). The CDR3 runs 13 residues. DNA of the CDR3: TGTGCTAGCAGCCTATGGGAACAAGAGACCCAGTACTTC. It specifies CASSLWEQETQYF.

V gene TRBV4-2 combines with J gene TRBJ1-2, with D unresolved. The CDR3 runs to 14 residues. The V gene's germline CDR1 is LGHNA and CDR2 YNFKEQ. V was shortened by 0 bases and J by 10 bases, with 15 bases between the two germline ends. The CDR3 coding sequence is TGTGCCAGCAGCCAAGATTTAGGTCTTAGAGTCTACACCTTC. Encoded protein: CASSQDLGLRVYTF.

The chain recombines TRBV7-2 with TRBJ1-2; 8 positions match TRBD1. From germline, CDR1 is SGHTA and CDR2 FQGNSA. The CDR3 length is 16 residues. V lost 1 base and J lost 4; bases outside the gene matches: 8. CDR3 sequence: CASSLGMAGGLYGYTF. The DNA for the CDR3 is TGTGCCAGCAGCTTAGGAATGGCAGGGGGCCTCTATGGCTACACCTTC.

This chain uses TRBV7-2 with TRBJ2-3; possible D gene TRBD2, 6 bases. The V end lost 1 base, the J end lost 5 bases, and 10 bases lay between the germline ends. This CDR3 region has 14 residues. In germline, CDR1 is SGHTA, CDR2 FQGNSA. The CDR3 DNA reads TGTGCCAGCAGCTTAGGGGGGGTCGGAGATACGCAGTATTTT. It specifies CASSLGGVGDTQYF.